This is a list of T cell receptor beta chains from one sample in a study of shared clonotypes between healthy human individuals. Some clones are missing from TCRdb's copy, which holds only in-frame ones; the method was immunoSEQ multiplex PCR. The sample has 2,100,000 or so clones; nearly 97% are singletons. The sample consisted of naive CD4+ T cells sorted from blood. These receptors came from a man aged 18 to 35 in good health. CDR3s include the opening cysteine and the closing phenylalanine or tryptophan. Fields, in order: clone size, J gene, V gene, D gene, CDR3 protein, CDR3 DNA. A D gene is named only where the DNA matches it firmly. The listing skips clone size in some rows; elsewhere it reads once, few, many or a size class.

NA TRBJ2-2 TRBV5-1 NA CASSLGDKVKTGELFF TGCGCCAGCAGCTTGGGCGACAAGGTGAAAACCGGGGAGCTGTTTTTT
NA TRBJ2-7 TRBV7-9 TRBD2 CASSFYLMGLAGVYEQYF TGTGCCAGCAGCTTCTATCTGATGGGGCTAGCGGGAGTCTACGAGCAGTACTTC
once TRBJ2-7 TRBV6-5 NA CASSYNSYEQYF TGTGCCAGCAGTTACAACAGCTACGAGCAGTACTTC
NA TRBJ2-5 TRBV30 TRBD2 CAWRNSGEKSDTQYF TGTGCCTGGCGAAATAGCGGGGAGAAGAGTGACACCCAGTACTTC
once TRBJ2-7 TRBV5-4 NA CASSLAGSDEQYF TGTGCCAGCAGCTTGGCGGGGAGCGACGAGCAGTACTTC
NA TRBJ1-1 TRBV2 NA CASSVETPVIEAFF TGTGCCAGCAGTGTGGAGACACCGGTTATTGAAGCTTTCTTT
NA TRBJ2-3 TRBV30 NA CAWITDRYSTDTQYF TGTGCCTGGATCACCGACAGATACTCCACAGATACGCAGTATTTT
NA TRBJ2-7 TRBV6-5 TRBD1 CASSYSTGGFYEQYF TGTGCCAGCAGTTACTCGACAGGGGGCTTCTACGAGCAGTACTTC
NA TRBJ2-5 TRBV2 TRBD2 CASNSGGAQETQYF TGTGCCAGCAATAGCGGGGGGGCCCAAGAGACCCAGTACTTC
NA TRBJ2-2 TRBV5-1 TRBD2 CASSLVLAGANTGELFF TGCGCCAGCAGCTTGGTCCTAGCGGGGGCAAACACCGGGGAGCTGTTTTTT
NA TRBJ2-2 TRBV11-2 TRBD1 CASSSDRGRGTGELFF TGTGCCAGCAGCTCGGACAGGGGGCGGGGCACCGGGGAGCTGTTTTTT
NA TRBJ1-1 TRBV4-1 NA CASSQVLRGMNTEAFF TGCGCCAGCAGCCAAGTTTTGAGGGGGATGAACACTGAAGCTTTCTTT
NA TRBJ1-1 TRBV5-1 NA CASSTREDSEAFF TGCGCCAGCAGCACCAGGGAGGATAGTGAAGCTTTCTTT
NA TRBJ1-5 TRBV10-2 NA CASRSGRDQPQHF TGCGCCAGCAGGTCAGGGAGGGATCAGCCCCAGCATTTT
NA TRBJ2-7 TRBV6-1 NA CASRRGDEQYF TGTGCCAGCAGGAGGGGGGACGAGCAGTACTTC
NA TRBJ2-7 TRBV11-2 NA CASSLGAPSNTDEQYF TGTGCCAGCAGCTTAGGAGCACCTTCCAACACGGACGAGCAGTACTTC
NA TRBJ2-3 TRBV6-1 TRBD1 CASSETGTVRTDTQYF TGTGCCAGCAGTGAGACCGGGACAGTTAGAACAGATACGCAGTATTTT
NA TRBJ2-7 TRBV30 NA CAWSVVRDSYEQYF TGTGCCTGGAGTGTCGTTAGGGACTCCTACGAGCAGTACTTC
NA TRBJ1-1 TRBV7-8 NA CASSLREGTEAFF TGTGCCAGCAGCCTCAGGGAAGGCACTGAAGCTTTCTTT
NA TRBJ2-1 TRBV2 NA CASSEGGAPGNEQFF TGTGCCAGCAGTGAAGGGGGAGCGCCTGGGAATGAGCAGTTCTTC
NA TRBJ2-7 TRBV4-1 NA CASSQDDRSSYEQYF TGCGCCAGCAGCCAAGACGATAGGAGCTCCTACGAGCAGTACTTC
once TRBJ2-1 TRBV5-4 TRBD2 CASSFTGLAAYNEQFF TGTGCCAGCAGCTTTACGGGACTAGCGGCTTACAATGAGCAGTTCTTC